This T cell receptor beta chain was found in a study of identical twins. This clonotype was seen ten or more times. TCRdb re-analysed the 5' RACE reads in MiXCR, keeping a single row per CDR3 protein. Of 700,000 to 950,000 distinct CDR3 sequences in the sample, 9% to 15% were seen once. Germline V CDR1 and CDR2: SGHRS, YFSETQ. The J segment lost 4 bases and the V segment lost 2 bases, leaving 12 bases of the junction unmatched. The CDR3 covers 19 residues. These data were also filed under a second study, of yellow fever vaccine responses in identical twins.

The genes are TRBV5-1 and TRBJ2-2; 12 bases agree with TRBD2. The sequence derives from a woman younger than 35 in good health. What was sequenced was PBMCs. CDR3 residues: CASSFSTSGSLVGTGELFF. The CDR3 nucleotides read TGCGCCAGCAGCTTCTCGACTAGCGGGAGTCTGGTCGGCACCGGGGAGCTGTTTTTT.